These 19 T cell receptor beta chains share one sample of origin, sequenced in a study of blood T cell repertoires in COVID-19. Data came from immunoSEQ multiplex PCR; TCRdb stores just in-frame clones and leaves some out. Of roughly 260,000 clones listed, 87% are singletons. Sequences were obtained from PBMCs or T cells enriched from blood (not recorded which). These receptors were obtained from a woman aged 25 to 39 with acute COVID-19.

V is TRBV5-4 and J is TRBJ1-4; a weak D match, TRBD1 (5 bases). V was pared by 4 bases and J by 4 bases, with 14 bases between. Germline V gene sequence: CDR1 SGHNT, CDR2 YYREEE (reference sequence). This CDR3 is built from 15 residues. The CDR3 reads CASSPGGVNNEKLFF. Here the CDR3 DNA reads TGTGCCAGCAGCCCCGGGGGGGTCAATAATGAAAAACTGTTTTTT. The variable domain in full, completed from reference TRBV5-4 and TRBJ1-4, reads ETGVTQSPTHLIKTRGQQVTLRCSSQSGHNTVSWYQQALGQGPQFIFQYYREEENGRGNFPPRFSGLQFPNYSSELNVNALELDDSALYLCASSPGGVNNEKLFFGSGTQLSVL.

The chain couples TRBV3-1 (or the pseudogene TRBV3-2) to TRBJ1-2; D unclear. The CDR3 is 12 amino acids. V gave up 0 bases and J gave up 7 bases, with 6 bases separating them. Germline loops: CDR1 LGHDT, CDR2 YNNKEL (reference sequence). In nucleotides, the CDR3 is TGTGCCAGCAGCCAAGATCATAGTGGCTACACCTTC. Protein sequence: CASSQDHSGYTF.

The chain combines TRBV12-3 or TRBV12-4 with TRBJ2-7; D might be TRBD2 (5 bases). Trimming took off 3 bases at V and 8 bases at J, with 8 bases between the two ends. This CDR3 spans 11 amino acids. This CDR3 is CASSLSGKQYF. The CDR3 DNA reads as TGTGCCAGCAGTTTGTCCGGGAAGCAGTACTTC.

This sequence joins TRBV5-4 and TRBJ1-2; 7 bases line up with TRBD1. This CDR3 spans 16 amino acids. Germline values: CDR1 SGHNT, CDR2 YYREEE (reference sequence). The V and J ends lost 4 bases and 6 bases, in that order; junction bases with no gene match: 15. CDR3 sequence (DNA): TGTGCCAGCAGCGCGGGCCGAACTACAGGGGATAATGGCTACACCTTC. Its protein product is CASSAGRTTGDNGYTF.

The rearrangement joins TRBV19 to TRBJ1-2, with TRBD1 matching over 8 bases. CDR1 LNHDA and CDR2 SQIVND come from the germline V gene (reference sequence). There are 15 residues in the CDR3. V lost 3 bases and J lost 7; bases outside the gene matches: 10. CDR3: CASSMGRTGTTGYTF. The CDR3, as DNA: TGTGCCAGTAGTATGGGAAGGACAGGGACCACTGGCTACACCTTC. The full variable domain, rest sourced from reference TRBV19 and TRBJ1-2, is DGGITQSPKYLFRKEGQNVTLSCEQNLNHDAMYWYRQDPGQGLRLIYYSQIVNDFQKGDIAEGYSVSREKKESFPLTVTSAQKNPTAFYLCASSMGRTGTTGYTFGSGTRLTVV.

This clone was recorded once. The chain couples TRBV27 to TRBJ2-1; 11 bases are a match to TRBD2. This CDR3 spans 16 amino acids. The V gene end was trimmed by 5 bases and the J gene end by 9 bases; junction bases not matched to a gene: 12. The germline V gene has CDR1 MNHEY and CDR2 SMNVEV (reference sequence). The CDR3 sequence: CASSPLAGGGLVEQFF. The CDR3 bases are TGTGCCAGCAGTCCTCTAGCGGGGGGAGGCCTAGTTGAGCAGTTCTTC.

The rearrangement joins TRBV7-2 to TRBJ2-7, with D perhaps matching TRBD1 (5 bases). The CDR3 has 14 residues. CDR1 is SGHTA and CDR2 is FQGNSA in the germline V gene. The V end lost 4 bases, the J end lost 4 bases, and 14 bases lay between the germline ends. Written as DNA, the CDR3 is TGTGCCAGCAGCTCAACCCAGGGCCATTACGAGCAGTACTTC. This translates into CASSSTQGHYEQYF.

This chain uses TRBV7-2 with TRBJ1-1; no clear D. The length of the CDR3 is 13 residues. V was shortened by 5 bases and J by 0 bases, with 7 bases between the two germline ends. Germline assignment: CDR1 SGHTA and CDR2 FQGNSA. The CDR3 bases are TGTGCCAGCAGCCGGCGGGTGAACACTGAAGCTTTCTTT. It codes for CASSRRVNTEAFF. Full variable domain (outside the CDR3, taken from reference TRBV7-2 and TRBJ1-1): GAGVSQSPSNKVTEKGKDVELRCDPISGHTALYWYRQSLGQGLEFLIYFQGNSAPDKSGLPSDRFSAERTGGSVSTLTIQRTQQEDSAVYLCASSRRVNTEAFFGQGTRLTVV.

The chain employs TRBV7-9 and TRBJ1-1; unclear D gene. Deletions cut 5 bases from V and 8 bases from J, with 15 bases between. This CDR3 is built from 13 residues. Germline CDR1 reads SEHNR; CDR2 reads FQNEAQ (reference sequence). As DNA, the CDR3 is TGTGCCAGCAGCCCTAGACTCTCATCCGAAGCTTTCTTT. Translated: CASSPRLSSEAFF.

CDR3 DNA: TGCGCCAGCAGCCAAGGAGGGAGCTCCTATAATTCACCCCTCCACTTT. Amino acid sequence: CASSQGGSSYNSPLHF. V is TRBV4-1 and J is TRBJ1-6; D gene uncertain. The ends were cut back, 1 base at V and 0 bases at J, with 7 bases in the middle. This CDR3 has 16 residues. Germline CDR1 and CDR2: MGHRA and YSYEKL.

The rearrangement joins TRBV6-5 to TRBJ1-5; D gene unclear. Germline V gene lookup returns CDR1 MNHEY and CDR2 SVGAGI. The germline V and J ends were trimmed by 6 bases and 0 bases, with 9 bases remaining between them. The CDR3 is 14 amino acids. This CDR3 reads CASRKEYSNQPQHF. CDR3 coding DNA: TGTGCCAGCAGGAAAGAGTATAGCAATCAGCCCCAGCATTTT.

This chain uses TRBV27 with TRBJ2-5; 8 positions match TRBD2. V shed 5 bases, J shed 5 bases, and the junction held 4 bases outside the gene matches. From germline, CDR1 is MNHEY and CDR2 SMNVEV (reference sequence). This CDR3 contains 13 residues. The CDR3 reads CASSDRGGETQYF. CDR3 in DNA: TGTGCCAGCAGTGACCGGGGGGGGGAGACCCAGTACTTC.

This rearrangement joins TRBV4-3 to TRBJ2-1; TRBD1 matches 8 bases. CDR1 is LGHNA and CDR2 is YSLEER in the germline V gene. This CDR3 region has 16 residues. V shed 4 bases and J 7 bases; nucleotides not matched to a gene: 12. Here the CDR3 DNA reads TGCGCCAGCAGCCTCACCCCGGGACAGGATAATAATGAGCAGTTCTTC. This translates into CASSLTPGQDNNEQFF.

This clone was seen once. The V gene is TRBV5-8, the J gene TRBJ2-1; possible D gene TRBD1, 6 bases. The germline gives CDR1 SGHTS, CDR2 YDEGEE. V lost 3 bases to trimming and J lost 6 bases, with 13 bases between them. The CDR3 consists of 14 residues. The DNA for the CDR3 is TGTGCCAGCAGCTCACTTGGGGGCCCCAATGAGCAGTTCTTC. It yields the protein CASSSLGGPNEQFF.

V usage is TRBV10-2 and J usage is TRBJ1-6; a possible D gene is TRBD1 (6 bases). The germline CDR1 and CDR2 sequences are WSHSY and SAAADI. V was shortened by 3 bases and J by 8 bases, with 14 bases between the two germline ends. The CDR3 has 15 amino acids. The CDR3 region has the DNA TGCGCCAGCAGTGAATTTGGGGGCGCGGATTCACCCCTCCACTTT. Translated, it gives CASSEFGGADSPLHF.

The gene calls are TRBV25-1 and TRBJ2-7; 7 bases map to TRBD1. This CDR3 is 14 amino acids long. Germline V gene lookup returns CDR1 MGHDK and CDR2 SYGVNS. The junction had 8 bases not matched to a gene; V was cut back by 8 bases and J by 1 base. The CDR3 DNA reads TGTGCCAGCCGACAGGGAATAACGTCCTACGAGCAGTACTTC. Translation gives CASRQGITSYEQYF.

V usage is TRBV14 and J usage is TRBJ1-3, with D hard to call. This CDR3 comprises 16 residues. Deletions cut 2 bases from V and 1 base from J, with 12 bases between. Per the germline V gene, CDR1 is SGHDN and CDR2 is FVKESK. CDR3 DNA: TGTGCCAGCAGCCAACTAAGGACTTCTTCTGGAAACACCATATATTTT. This encodes CASSQLRTSSGNTIYF.

V is TRBV7-8 and J is TRBJ1-2, with 7 bases fitting TRBD1. CDR3 length: 16 amino acids. The J segment lost 1 base and the V segment lost 2 bases, leaving 7 bases of the junction unmatched. Germline V gene data show CDR1 as SGHVS and CDR2 as FQNEAQ. CDR3 DNA: TGTGCCAGCAGCTTATGGTCCGGACAGGTTAACTATGGCTACACCTTC. Protein: CASSLWSGQVNYGYTF.

The chain recombines TRBV5-1 with TRBJ1-1, with TRBD1 as a possible D gene (5 bases). This CDR3 spans 14 amino acids. Trimming left V 2 bases short and J 1 base short, with 9 bases between. Germline V CDR1 and CDR2: SGHRS, YFSETQ. The CDR3 bases are TGCGCCAGCAGCTTCCAAGGGGCGAACACTGAAGCTTTCTTT. Its protein is CASSFQGANTEAFF.